Listed below are T cell receptor beta chains from one sample, sequenced in a study of beta chain features in type 1 diabetes. Generated by immunoSEQ multiplex PCR, the TCRdb table keeps only in-frame clones and is missing some. This sample carries about 220,000 clones, roughly a tenth of them seen once, and the ten largest clones take approximately 1.4%. The sample was central memory CD4+ T cells from blood. The receptors were gathered from a man aged 18 to 29 in good health. Both conserved end residues are part of each CDR3. The D gene is left open where the match is weak. Where a row states a size, it is once, few, many or the class of an expanded clone; other rows omit it.

TGTGCCAGCAGCTTAGCCCTACGGAACACCGGGGAGCTGTTTTTT,CASSLALRNTGELFF,-,many,TRBJ2-2,TRBV7-8
TGTGCCATCAGAGAACGGGAGTACTCCTACGAGCAGTACTTC,CAIREREYSYEQYF,-,few,TRBJ2-7,TRBV10-3
TGTGCCAGCAGCAGAACTAGCGGGGCCTACAATGAGCAGTTCTTC,CASSRTSGAYNEQFF,TRBD2,few,TRBJ2-1,TRBV11-2
TGTGCCAGCACCCCAGGAGGGCAAGATACGCAGTATTTT,CASTPGGQDTQYF,-,few,TRBJ2-3,TRBV7-3
TGTGCCAGCAGCCAGTGGGAGGGTCTCAACACCGGGGAGCTGTTTTTT,CASSQWEGLNTGELFF,TRBD2,few,TRBJ2-2,TRBV5-4
TGTGCCATCAGTGAGTCGGCTAGCGTGCTTATAGGCGAGCAGTACTTC,CAISESASVLIGEQYF,-,-,TRBJ2-7,TRBV10-3
TGCGCCAGCAGCTTGCAACTGAGCACAGATACGCAGTATTTT,CASSLQLSTDTQYF,-,once,TRBJ2-3,TRBV5-1
TGTGCCAGCAGCTTAGATTCGGGGACGGAAGAGACCCAGTACTTC,CASSLDSGTEETQYF,-,few,TRBJ2-5,TRBV7-8
TGTGCCAGCAGTCCCACGCGGTGGGCTGAAGCTTTCTTT,CASSPTRWAEAFF,-,-,TRBJ1-1,TRBV6-6
TGTGCCAGCAGCGTACAGGGAGGGAACACTGAAGCTTTCTTT,CASSVQGGNTEAFF,-,many,TRBJ1-1,TRBV9
TGTGCCAGCAGTTTATTGGACGAGCAGTACTTC,CASSLLDEQYF,-,few,TRBJ2-7,TRBV28
TGTGCCAGCAGCGAAGACCCGACCTATGGCTACACCTTC,CASSEDPTYGYTF,-,few,TRBJ1-2,TRBV7-2
TGTGCCAGCAGTTTAAGCCGAGTCGACGGCTTTCAAGAGACCCAGTACTTC,CASSLSRVDGFQETQYF,-,-,TRBJ2-5,TRBV27
TGTGCCAGCAGTCCCACCAGTAGCCGGGAGACCCAGTACTTC,CASSPTSSRETQYF,-,few,TRBJ2-5,TRBV6-6
TGTGCCAGCAGTCACACAACGGCCTACAATGAGCAGTTCTTC,CASSHTTAYNEQFF,-,few,TRBJ2-1,TRBV7-9
TGCAGCGGACAACCTCGCCGGGACAGGGAATACAATGAGCAGTTCTTC,CSGQPRRDREYNEQFF,TRBD1,many,TRBJ2-1,TRBV29-1
TGTGCCAGCAGCTGGACCGGCCAACTGGGAGCCGAGCAGTACTTC,CASSWTGQLGAEQYF,-,few,TRBJ2-7,TRBV7-9
TGTGCCAGCTCCCCCCCAGCGGGGGGCTATGGCTACACCTTC,CASSPPAGGYGYTF,-,few,TRBJ1-2,TRBV18
TGTGCCAGCTCACCACTTGGGGGGTCCTACAATGAGCAGTTCTTC,CASSPLGGSYNEQFF,-,-,TRBJ2-1,TRBV18
TGTGCCAGCAGCTTAATTAGCGGGAGGGCCCAAGAGACCCAGTACTTC,CASSLISGRAQETQYF,TRBD2,-,TRBJ2-5,TRBV7-6
TGTGCCTGGAGTGTCCCTGATCCGGGCCTAGCGAATGAGCAGTTCTTC,CAWSVPDPGLANEQFF,-,-,TRBJ2-1,TRBV30
TGTGCCGGGACTAGCGGGAGTTTGGGGGAGACCCAGTACTTC,CAGTSGSLGETQYF,TRBD2,-,TRBJ2-5,TRBV30
TGTGCCAGCAGTTTGGGCGGGACAGTTAACACTGAAGCTTTCTTT,CASSLGGTVNTEAFF,TRBD1,few,TRBJ1-1,TRBV28
TGTGCCAGCAGTTCCCTTAATGAAAAACTGTTTTTT,CASSSLNEKLFF,-,few,TRBJ1-4,TRBV28
TGTGCCAGCAGTCCCGACAGTCGGCCAAACGAAAAACTGTTTTTT,CASSPDSRPNEKLFF,-,-,TRBJ1-4,TRBV25-1
TGTGCCACCGGTCGGGGGCAACTCTCCTACAATGAGCAGTTCTTC,CATGRGQLSYNEQFF,-,many,TRBJ2-1,TRBV7-9
TGTGCCTGGAGACTAGCGGGAGCGGAGACCCAGTACTTC,CAWRLAGAETQYF,TRBD2,-,TRBJ2-5,TRBV30
TGTGCCAGCAGCGTAGACGTAGCGGGAGGTGCCGGGGAGCTGTTTTTT,CASSVDVAGGAGELFF,TRBD2,few,TRBJ2-2,TRBV9
TGTGCCAGCAGCCGGGGACGGGACAATGAGCAGTTCTTC,CASSRGRDNEQFF,-,-,TRBJ2-1,TRBV11-2
TGTGCCAGCAGCTTAGTCGAGGGGAGTGGGTACGAGCAGTACTTC,CASSLVEGSGYEQYF,-,-,TRBJ2-7,TRBV7-6
TGTGCCAGCAGTGACGTTAGTCGCAATCAGCCCCAGCATTTT,CASSDVSRNQPQHF,-,-,TRBJ1-5,TRBV2
TGCGCCAGCAGCTTGGGACAAGAGACCCAGTACTTC,CASSLGQETQYF,-,many,TRBJ2-5,TRBV5-1
TGCGCCAGCAGCTTAAAATCTAGCGGAGGAGGGAATGAGCAGTTCTTC,CASSLKSSGGGNEQFF,TRBD2,-,TRBJ2-1,TRBV5-1
TGTGCCAGCAGTTTGTACCGTAGCTCCTACGAGCAGTACTTC,CASSLYRSSYEQYF,-,few,TRBJ2-7,TRBV27
TGTGCCAGCAGCCCACGGCAGGGATTTGGGCAAGAGACCCAGTACTTC,CASSPRQGFGQETQYF,-,-,TRBJ2-5,TRBV5-4
TGTGCCAGCAGTCGCCCCGAGAACTCCTACGAGCAGTACTTC,CASSRPENSYEQYF,-,-,TRBJ2-7,TRBV11-3
TGTGCCAGCAGCCCCGGGACGACCGGGACTAATTCAGATACGCAGTATTTT,CASSPGTTGTNSDTQYF,TRBD2,-,TRBJ2-3,TRBV4-2
TGTGCCAGCAGTGAAGTCTTCAGGGACCCTCAAGAGACCCAGTACTTC,CASSEVFRDPQETQYF,-,few,TRBJ2-5,TRBV6-1
TGTGCCAGCAGCTCGGGACGGGCCTACGAGCAGTACTTC,CASSSGRAYEQYF,-,few,TRBJ2-7,TRBV7-9
TGTGCCAGCAGCAAACGGCAGGGATCCTACGAGCAGTACTTC,CASSKRQGSYEQYF,-,few,TRBJ2-7,TRBV7-6
TGCGCCAGCAGCTTGGGGGACCAAAACAATGAGCAGTTCTTC,CASSLGDQNNEQFF,-,-,TRBJ2-1,TRBV5-1
TGCGCCAGCAGCTTACAAGGGACTAGCGTGCTAGACGAGCAGTACTTC,CASSLQGTSVLDEQYF,TRBD2,few,TRBJ2-7,TRBV5-1
TGTGCCAGCAGCGCCACAGGGATTGAAGCTTTCTTT,CASSATGIEAFF,-,few,TRBJ1-1,TRBV2
TGCAGCGTGGAAAAACGGGACAGGGTAGCCTCCGGGGAGCTGTTTTTT,CSVEKRDRVASGELFF,TRBD1,few,TRBJ2-2,TRBV29-1
TGTGCCAGCAGCCAAATGGGCGGGAGGGCCTTAAATGAGCAGTTCTTC,CASSQMGGRALNEQFF,TRBD2,few,TRBJ2-1,TRBV4-2
TGTGCCTGGAGTGGGGGACAGGCGGACATTCAGTACTTC,CAWSGGQADIQYF,TRBD1,many,TRBJ2-4,TRBV30
TGTGCCAGCAGCTTAGAAGGGTCCAGCGAGCAGTACTTC,CASSLEGSSEQYF,-,-,TRBJ2-7,TRBV11-2
TGTGCCACCACCCAGACAGGGGTACTTGGTGGCTACACCTTC,CATTQTGVLGGYTF,TRBD1,few,TRBJ1-2,TRBV25-1
TGCGCCAGCAGCCAAGCACAGGGCTACACTGAAGCTTTCTTT,CASSQAQGYTEAFF,-,few,TRBJ1-1,TRBV4-3